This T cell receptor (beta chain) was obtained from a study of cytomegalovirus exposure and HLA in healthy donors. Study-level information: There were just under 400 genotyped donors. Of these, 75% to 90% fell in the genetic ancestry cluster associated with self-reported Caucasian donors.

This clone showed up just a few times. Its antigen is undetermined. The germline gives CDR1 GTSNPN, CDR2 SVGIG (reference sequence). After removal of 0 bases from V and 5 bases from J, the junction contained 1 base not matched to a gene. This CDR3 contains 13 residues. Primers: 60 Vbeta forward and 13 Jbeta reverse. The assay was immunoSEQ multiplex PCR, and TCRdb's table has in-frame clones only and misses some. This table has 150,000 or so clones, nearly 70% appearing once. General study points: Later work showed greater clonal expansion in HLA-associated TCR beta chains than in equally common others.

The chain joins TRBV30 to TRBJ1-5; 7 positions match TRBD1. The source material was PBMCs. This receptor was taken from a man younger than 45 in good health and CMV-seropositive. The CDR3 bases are TGTGCCTGGAGTGTTCAGGGGGATCAGCCCCAGCATTTT. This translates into CAWSVQGDQPQHF.